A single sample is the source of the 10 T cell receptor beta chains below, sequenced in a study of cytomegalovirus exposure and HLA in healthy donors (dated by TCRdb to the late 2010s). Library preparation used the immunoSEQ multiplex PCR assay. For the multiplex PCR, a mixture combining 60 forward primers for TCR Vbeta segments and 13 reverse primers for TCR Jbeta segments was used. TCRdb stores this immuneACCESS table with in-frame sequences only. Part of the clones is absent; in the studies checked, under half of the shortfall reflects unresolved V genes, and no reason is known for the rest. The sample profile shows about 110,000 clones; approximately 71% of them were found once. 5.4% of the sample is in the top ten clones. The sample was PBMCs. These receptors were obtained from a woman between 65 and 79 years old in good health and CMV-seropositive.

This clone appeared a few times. The CDR3 spells CAISEDPPQGSPLHF. DNA of the CDR3: TGTGCCATCAGTGAAGATCCTCCTCAGGGTTCACCCCTCCACTTT. The V call is TRBV10-3, the J call TRBJ1-6; perhaps TRBD1 as D (5 bases). CDR3 length equals 15 residues. V lost 3 bases and J lost 9, with 15 bases in between. Germline V gives CDR1 ENHRY, CDR2 SYGVKD.

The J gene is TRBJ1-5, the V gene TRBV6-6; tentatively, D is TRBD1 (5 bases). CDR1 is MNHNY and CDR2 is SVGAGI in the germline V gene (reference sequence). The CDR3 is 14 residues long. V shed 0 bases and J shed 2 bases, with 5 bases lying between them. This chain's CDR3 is CASSYSQGNQPQHF. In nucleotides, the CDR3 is TGTGCCAGCAGTTACTCACAGGGCAATCAGCCCCAGCATTTT.

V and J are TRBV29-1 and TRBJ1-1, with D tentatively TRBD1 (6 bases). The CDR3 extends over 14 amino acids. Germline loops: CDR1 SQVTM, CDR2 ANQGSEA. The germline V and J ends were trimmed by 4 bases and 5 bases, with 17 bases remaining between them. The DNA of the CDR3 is TGCAGCGTTGGCTCAGGGGAGGGCTGGACTGAAGCTTTCTTT. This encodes CSVGSGEGWTEAFF.

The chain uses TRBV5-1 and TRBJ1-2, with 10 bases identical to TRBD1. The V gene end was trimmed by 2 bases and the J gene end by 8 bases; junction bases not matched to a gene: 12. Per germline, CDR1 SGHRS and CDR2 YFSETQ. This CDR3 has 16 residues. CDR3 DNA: TGCGCCAGCAGCTTCTATACGCGGACAGGGGGAGGCGGCTACACCTTC. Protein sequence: CASSFYTRTGGGGYTF.

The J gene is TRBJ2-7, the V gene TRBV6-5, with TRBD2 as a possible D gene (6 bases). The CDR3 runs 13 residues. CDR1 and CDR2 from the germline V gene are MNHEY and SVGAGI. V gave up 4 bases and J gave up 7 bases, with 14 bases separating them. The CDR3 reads CASSSGLFREQYF. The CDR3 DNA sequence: TGTGCCAGCAGTTCGGGACTTTTCAGGGAGCAGTACTTC.

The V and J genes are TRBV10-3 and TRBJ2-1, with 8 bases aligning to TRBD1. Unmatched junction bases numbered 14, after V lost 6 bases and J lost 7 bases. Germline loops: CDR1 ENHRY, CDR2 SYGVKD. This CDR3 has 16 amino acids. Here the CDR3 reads CAIRAAGGGNENEQFF. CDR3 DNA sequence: TGTGCCATCAGGGCGGCAGGGGGCGGCAACGAGAATGAGCAGTTCTTC.

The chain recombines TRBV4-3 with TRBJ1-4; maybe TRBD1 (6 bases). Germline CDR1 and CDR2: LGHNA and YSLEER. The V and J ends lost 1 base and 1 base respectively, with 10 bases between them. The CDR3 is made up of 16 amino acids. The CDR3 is CASSQGSRGTNEKLFF. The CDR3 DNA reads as TGCGCCAGCAGCCAAGGAAGCAGGGGAACTAATGAAAAACTGTTTTTT.

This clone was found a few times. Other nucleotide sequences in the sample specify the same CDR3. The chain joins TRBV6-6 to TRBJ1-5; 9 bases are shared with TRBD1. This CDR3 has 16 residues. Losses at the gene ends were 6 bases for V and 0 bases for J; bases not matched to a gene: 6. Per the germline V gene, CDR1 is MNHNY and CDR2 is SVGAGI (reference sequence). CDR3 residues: CASSNTGGNSNQPQHF. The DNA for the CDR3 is TGTGCCAGCAGCAACACAGGGGGCAATAGCAATCAGCCCCAGCATTTT.

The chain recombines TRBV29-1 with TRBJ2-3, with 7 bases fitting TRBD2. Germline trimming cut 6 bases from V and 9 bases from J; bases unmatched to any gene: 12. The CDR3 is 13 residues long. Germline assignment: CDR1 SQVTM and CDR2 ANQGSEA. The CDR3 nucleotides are TGCAGCGTAGAGGGACTATACCTGGGAACGCAGTATTTT. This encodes CSVEGLYLGTQYF.

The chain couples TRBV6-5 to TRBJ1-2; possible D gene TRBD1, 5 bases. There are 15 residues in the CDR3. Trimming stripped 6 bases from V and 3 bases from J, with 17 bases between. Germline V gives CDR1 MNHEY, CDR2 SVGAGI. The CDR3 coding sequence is TGTGCCAGCAGGGGGGGACCCCAGAGGGACTATGGCTACACCTTC. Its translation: CASRGGPQRDYGYTF.